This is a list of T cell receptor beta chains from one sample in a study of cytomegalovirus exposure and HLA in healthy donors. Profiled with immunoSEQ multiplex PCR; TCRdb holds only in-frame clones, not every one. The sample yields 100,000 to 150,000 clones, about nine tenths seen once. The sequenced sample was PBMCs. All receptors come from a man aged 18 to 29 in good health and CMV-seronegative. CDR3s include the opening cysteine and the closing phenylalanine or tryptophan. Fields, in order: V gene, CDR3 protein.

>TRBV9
CASSVGTSQETQYF
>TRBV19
CASSRPFDRAGTNEKLFF
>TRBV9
CASSDGTSGRLGYNEQFF
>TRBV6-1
CASSEYRPATNEKLFF
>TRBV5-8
CASSREVYGYTF
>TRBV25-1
CASSRSGKVGEQYF
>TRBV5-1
CASSLVTGNLFGNTEAFF
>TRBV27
CASRIGLDRVEDTQYF
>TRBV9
CASSVGVGQGSLTQHF
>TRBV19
CASSMWRGAGANVLTF
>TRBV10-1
CASSAQPGQNEQYF
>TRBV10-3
CAISGPSRDYGYTF
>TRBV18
CASSPGREAYEQYF
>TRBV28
CASIDRGRGNTIYF
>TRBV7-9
CASSLVGTGAVGELFF
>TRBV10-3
CAIREDLAGNQPQHF
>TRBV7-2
CASSGGVTSSYEQYF
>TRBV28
CASRNSGEETQYF
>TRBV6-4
CASSPKQINYGYTF
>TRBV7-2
CASSSRSGGYTF
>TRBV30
CAWSPGTEVYEQYF
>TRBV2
CASSESESGLDEKLFF
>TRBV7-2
CASSLHNGYTF
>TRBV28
CASFGGTVQTSGANVLTF
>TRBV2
CASTAGGIHNEQFF
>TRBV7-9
CASSFGQGASEQYF